The clone carrying this T cell receptor beta chain was recorded once. The CDR3 loop spans 14 amino acids. V lost 4 bases, J lost 2 bases, and 1 base stayed unmatched. CDR1 is KGHSH and CDR2 is LQKENI in the germline V gene. The data are from a study of technical replicates of blood from a few donors. Some clones are missing from TCRdb's copy, which holds only in-frame ones; the method was immunoSEQ multiplex PCR. The sample shows about 94,000 clones, around 95% of them seen only once. The chain uses TRBV18 and TRBJ2-5; 10 bases fit TRBD1. This receptor was taken from a human donor in good health. Material: T cells isolated from PBMCs. In nucleotides, the CDR3 is TGTGCCAGCTCACGACAGGGGGCTCAAGAGACCCAGTACTTC. Its protein is CASSRQGAQETQYF. Full variable domain (rest looked up from reference TRBV18 and TRBJ2-5): NAGVMQNPRHLVRRRGQEARLRCSPMKGHSHVYWYRQLPEEGLKFMVYLQKENIIDESGMPKERFSAEFPKEGPSILRIQQVVRGDSAAYFCASSRQGAQETQYFGPGTRLLVL.